A single sample gave rise to the 15 T cell receptor beta chains below, sequenced in a study of blood T cell repertoires in COVID-19. Method: immunoSEQ multiplex PCR; TCRdb's copy keeps in-frame clones and lacks some. The top ten clones hold over 4% of a sample with 200,000 to 250,000 clones, 80% to 85% of them seen once. The sequencing input was peripheral blood. The source is a woman in her sixties or seventies with COVID-19, enrolled during active disease.

The chain is built from TRBV13 and TRBJ2-1; 12 bases align to TRBD2. V was clipped by 4 bases and J by 2 bases; unmatched bases: 3. Germline V CDR1 and CDR2: PRHDT, FYEKMQ (reference sequence). This CDR3 region has 16 residues. The DNA of the CDR3 is TGTGCCAGCAGCTCCAGACTAGCGGGGGCCTACAATGAGCAGTTCTTC. This codes for CASSSRLAGAYNEQFF. The entire variable domain, with the rest obtained from reference TRBV13 and TRBJ2-1, is as follows: AAGVIQSPRHLIKEKRETATLKCYPIPRHDTVYWYQQGPGQDPQFLISFYEKMQSDKGSIPDRFSAQQFSDYHSELNMSSLELGDSALYFCASSSRLAGAYNEQFFGPGTRLTVL.

This clone was detected only a few times. The V gene is TRBV6-5, the J gene TRBJ1-5; possible D gene TRBD1, 5 bases. Trimming removed 6 bases at V and 7 bases at J, with 16 bases between. This CDR3 has 14 residues. Germline values: CDR1 MNHEY, CDR2 SVGAGI. This CDR3 reads CASRDNSGGQPQHF. DNA of the CDR3: TGTGCCAGCAGGGACAACTCCGGGGGACAGCCCCAGCATTTT.

Only one count was recorded for this clone. The V gene is TRBV6-2 or TRBV6-3, the J gene TRBJ1-5; D gene ambiguous. The CDR3 runs to 17 residues. V was clipped by 5 bases and J by 3 bases, with 20 bases between them. Germline V CDR1 and CDR2: MNHEY, SVGEGT. CDR3 nucleotides: TGTGCCAGCAGTCAAACCGGGAGTAGACCCTTCAATCAGCCCCAGCATTTT. Translated: CASSQTGSRPFNQPQHF.

The chain joins TRBV6-5 to TRBJ1-1; 7 positions agree with TRBD1. CDR3 length: 15 residues. J was trimmed by 2 bases and V by 2 bases; bases with no gene match: 5. CDR1 and CDR2 (germline): MNHEY, SVGAGI. Written as DNA, the CDR3 is TGTGCCAGCAGTTACCTTGGACAGGCCAACACTGAAGCTTTCTTT. It specifies CASSYLGQANTEAFF.

The J gene is TRBJ1-6, the V gene TRBV7-2, with D maybe TRBD1 (6 bases). Germline V gives CDR1 SGHTA, CDR2 FQGNSA. V gave up 5 bases and J gave up 2 bases, with 7 bases separating them. The CDR3 consists of 14 residues. The CDR3 DNA reads TGTGCCAGCAGCCGGACAGCCTATAATTCACCCCTCCACTTT. This gives the protein CASSRTAYNSPLHF.

The chain links TRBV4-1 to TRBJ2-5; 11 bases line up with TRBD2. V trimming: 1 base; J trimming: 2 bases; junction bases outside the gene matches: 21. Looked up from germline, CDR1 is MGHRA and CDR2 is YSYEKL. CDR3 length equals 22 residues. The CDR3 DNA reads TGCGCCAGCAGCCAAGCGCCTGGGACTAGCGGAGGTTCTCCTGTGACGCAAGAGACCCAGTACTTC. Protein: CASSQAPGTSGGSPVTQETQYF.

The rearrangement joins TRBV18 to TRBJ1-2; the match to TRBD1 covers 7 bases. In germline, CDR1 is KGHSH, CDR2 LQKENI. The CDR3 covers 15 residues. V lost 1 base to trimming and J lost 4 bases; unmatched junction nucleotides: 6. CDR3 sequence reads: CASSPRQGDFYGYTF. The CDR3 region has the DNA TGTGCCAGCTCACCACGGCAGGGGGACTTCTATGGCTACACCTTC. Filled out from reference TRBV18 and TRBJ1-2, the complete variable domain reads NAGVMQNPRHLVRRRGQEARLRCSPMKGHSHVYWYRQLPEEGLKFMVYLQKENIIDESGMPKERFSAEFPKEGPSILRIQQVVRGDSAAYFCASSPRQGDFYGYTFGSGTRLTVV.

As DNA, the CDR3 is TGTGCCAGCAGCCTTGGGACAGTCGAGCAGTACTTC. Residues: CASSLGTVEQYF. The rearrangement uses TRBV5-4 and TRBJ2-7; 7 positions agree with TRBD1. Germline assignment: CDR1 SGHNT and CDR2 YYREEE (reference sequence). With V trimmed by 4 bases and J by 6 bases, 4 bases remained unmatched. CDR3 size: 12 residues. Full variable domain (rest looked up from reference TRBV5-4 and TRBJ2-7): ETGVTQSPTHLIKTRGQQVTLRCSSQSGHNTVSWYQQALGQGPQFIFQYYREEENGRGNFPPRFSGLQFPNYSSELNVNALELDDSALYLCASSLGTVEQYFGPGTRLTVT.

The J gene is TRBJ1-5, the V gene TRBV6-1; D unresolved. The germline V gene encodes CDR1 MNHNS and CDR2 SASEGT. The CDR3 length is 17 residues. Trimming took 0 bases from V and 0 from J, leaving 12 bases between them. CDR3 DNA sequence: TGTGCCAGCAGTGAAGCGTTGGCAAAAAATAGCAATCAGCCCCAGCATTTT. The encoded protein is CASSEALAKNSNQPQHF.

This chain connects TRBV4-2 to TRBJ2-1; 12 bases are shared with TRBD2. The germline V gene encodes CDR1 LGHNA and CDR2 YNFKEQ. V trimming: 4 bases; J trimming: 0 bases; junction bases outside the gene matches: 4. This CDR3 comprises 17 residues. The CDR3 coding sequence is TGTGCCAGCAGCCTCACTAGCGGGAGGCCCTCCTACAATGAGCAGTTCTTC. Its protein product is CASSLTSGRPSYNEQFF.

V usage is TRBV7-9 and J usage is TRBJ2-5, with 10 bases matching TRBD1. V dropped 0 bases and J dropped 2; count of bases not matched to a gene: 6. Germline CDR1 SEHNR, CDR2 FQNEAQ (reference sequence). The CDR3 covers 17 residues. The DNA of the CDR3 is TGTGCCAGCAGCTTAGCTCCGGGACAGGGGAGACAAGAGACCCAGTACTTC. The encoded protein is CASSLAPGQGRQETQYF.

This chain links TRBV5-1 with TRBJ1-4; TRBD1 matches 9 bases. The CDR3 spans 15 residues. Germline trimming cut 4 bases from V and 7 bases from J; bases unmatched to any gene: 8. Germline V CDR1 and CDR2: SGHRS, YFSETQ. CDR3 sequence (DNA): TGCGCCAGCAGCCCCGGGGACAGGGTGGCTGAAAAACTGTTTTTT. Amino acids: CASSPGDRVAEKLFF.

The CDR3 region has the DNA TGTGCCAGCAGCAAAACTGCTGCTAATGAAAAACTGTTTTTT. Its translation is CASSKTAANEKLFF. The V gene is TRBV21-1, the J gene TRBJ1-4. TRBV21-1 is a pseudogene locus. The CDR3 contains 14 residues.

This chain joins TRBV4-3 and TRBJ2-7; D unclear. The germline gives CDR1 LGHNA, CDR2 YSLEER. This CDR3 is built from 15 residues. Trimming removed 2 bases at V and 1 base at J, with 12 bases between. CDR3 coding DNA: TGCGCCAGCAGCCAATCACCTCCAGGATCCTACGAGCAGTACTTC. It codes for CASSQSPPGSYEQYF.

The chain carries TRBV5-1 and TRBJ2-7, with 8 bases fitting TRBD1. CDR3 length equals 16 residues. In germline, CDR1 is SGHRS, CDR2 YFSETQ. After removal of 3 bases from V and 1 base from J, the junction contained 9 bases not matched to a gene. CDR3 sequence (DNA): TGCGCCAGCAGCTCAGGACAGGGTCTTGTATCCTACGAGCAGTACTTC. Translation gives CASSSGQGLVSYEQYF. Full variable domain (rest looked up from reference TRBV5-1 and TRBJ2-7): KAGVTQTPRYLIKTRGQQVTLSCSPISGHRSVSWYQQTPGQGLQFLFEYFSETQRNKGNFPGRFSGRQFSNSRSEMNVSTLELGDSALYLCASSSGQGLVSYEQYFGPGTRLTVT.